These T cell receptor beta chains were read from a single sample in a study of blood T cell repertoires in COVID-19. Only in-frame clones appear in the TCRdb table, and some are missing; sequencing was by immunoSEQ multiplex PCR. The profile shows 150,000 to 180,000 clones, 70% to 90% of them singletons. Input material: peripheral blood. These TCRs come from an older woman with COVID-19, enrolled during active disease. Each CDR3 is given with its conserved first and last residue. The D gene is left open where the match is weak. Some rows have no size entry. The others give once, few or many, or a class for an expanded clone.

>TRBV7-2|once|TRBJ1-2|TRBD1
TGTGCCAGCCGACAGGGGGCGGGATACTATGGCTACACCTTC
CASRQGAGYYGYTF
>TRBV12-3/TRBV12-4|NA|TRBJ2-3|NA
TGTGCCAGCAGTCCCCCTAGGCCAGATACGCAGTATTTT
CASSPPRPDTQYF
>TRBV18|NA|TRBJ1-2|TRBD1
TGTGCCAGCTCACCGGGACAGGGGGCGCTTGGCTACACCTTC
CASSPGQGALGYTF
>TRBV2|NA|TRBJ1-6|NA
TGTGCCAGCAGTGAACAGGGCAACAATAATTCACCCCTCCACTTT
CASSEQGNNNSPLHF
>TRBV3-1/TRBV3-2|NA|TRBJ2-3|TRBD2
TGTGCCAGCAGCCAAGTAGCGGGAAACACAGATACGCAGTATTTT
CASSQVAGNTDTQYF
>TRBV6-6|NA|TRBJ1-6|NA
TGTGCCAGCAGTTTAGCCTCCTATAATTCACCCCTCCACTTT
CASSLASYNSPLHF
>TRBV20-1|few|TRBJ2-3|NA
TGCAGTGCTACCCAGAATACGCAGTATTTT
CSATQNTQYF
>TRBV5-8|NA|TRBJ1-2|NA
TGTGCCAGCAGCTTGTGGGGCAACTATGGCTACACCTTC
CASSLWGNYGYTF
>TRBV11-3|NA|TRBJ1-1|TRBD1
TGTGCCAGCAGCTCTGGGAGGGGGACAGGGACTAACACTGAAGCTTTCTTT
CASSSGRGTGTNTEAFF
>TRBV29-1|NA|TRBJ1-2|TRBD1
TGCAGCGTTGAATGGGACAGTCGACGAGGCTACACCTTC
CSVEWDSRRGYTF
>TRBV9|NA|TRBJ1-1|NA
TGTGCCAGCAGGACCCTACAGGCCCCGGGTATGACTGAAGCTTTCTTT
CASRTLQAPGMTEAFF
>TRBV6-5|few|TRBJ2-1|NA
TGTGCCAGCAGTTACGAGGGGGGGCCTTACAATGAGCAGTTCTTC
CASSYEGGPYNEQFF
>TRBV5-1|NA|TRBJ1-6|NA
TGCGCCAGCAGCTTGGCAGGGCTCAGCTCCTATAATTCACCCCTCCACTTT
CASSLAGLSSYNSPLHF
>TRBV7-3|NA|TRBJ2-1|NA
TGTGCCAGCAGCTTATCCAGGGGGAGGTCGGATGAGCAGTTCTTC
CASSLSRGRSDEQFF
>TRBV27|once|TRBJ1-4|NA
TGTGCCAGCAGCCAAGGCAGACTAACCTTTAATGAAAAACTGTTTTTT
CASSQGRLTFNEKLFF
>TRBV29-1|NA|TRBJ2-3|TRBD2
TGCAGCGTTGCCACCCTAGCGGAAAGGGGTACGCAGTATTTT
CSVATLAERGTQYF
>TRBV6-5|NA|TRBJ2-4|TRBD2
TGTGCCGGCGCGGGGGGGTTAGGCAAAAACATTCAGTACTTC
CAGAGGLGKNIQYF
>TRBV5-5|NA|TRBJ1-2|NA
TGTGCCAGCAGCCAACTGACAGCAGCTAGAAGCTATGGCTACACCTTC
CASSQLTAARSYGYTF
>TRBV6-5|NA|TRBJ1-5|NA
TGTGCCAGCAGTCCACAGGGAAATCAGCCCCAGCATTTT
CASSPQGNQPQHF
>TRBV27|few|TRBJ2-2|TRBD2
TGTGCCAGCAGTTTACCCAGACTAGCGGGAAGAAGCGGGGAGCTGTTTTTT
CASSLPRLAGRSGELFF
>TRBV30|NA|TRBJ1-5|NA
TGTGCCTGGAGTGTACAGGGTCAGCCCCAGCATTTT
CAWSVQGQPQHF
>TRBV18|few|TRBJ1-2|TRBD1
TGTGCCAGCTCACGAATAGGGGGCGTCGACTATGGCTACACCTTC
CASSRIGGVDYGYTF
>TRBV9|NA|TRBJ2-1|NA
TGTGCCAGCAGCGTAAGACAGGACTACAATGAGCAGTTCTTC
CASSVRQDYNEQFF
>TRBV5-1|once|TRBJ1-2|NA
TGCGCCAGCAGCTTCGGGAGGTCCTATGGCTACACCTTC
CASSFGRSYGYTF
>TRBV7-8|NA|TRBJ1-1|NA
TGTGCCAGCAGCACCCGCGAAGGGGGGGCCACTGAAGCTTTCTTT
CASSTREGGATEAFF
>TRBV5-1|NA|TRBJ1-1|NA
TGCGCCAGCAGCGTTCACAGGGAGAGGAACACTGAAGCTTTCTTT
CASSVHRERNTEAFF
>TRBV27|NA|TRBJ2-2|TRBD2
TGTGCCAGCAGTCCCCTAGCGGGCACCGGGGAGCTGTTTTTT
CASSPLAGTGELFF
>TRBV6-5|NA|TRBJ1-1|NA
TGTGCCAGCAGTTATAGCTCATATACAAACACTGAAGCTTTCTTT
CASSYSSYTNTEAFF
>TRBV9|NA|TRBJ2-1|TRBD2
TGTGCCAGCAGCGCCAGGGTGGGACTAGCGTACAATGAGCAGTTCTTC
CASSARVGLAYNEQFF
>TRBV19|few|TRBJ2-3|NA
TGTGCCAGTAGTATAGAGACAGGTGTTACCACAGATACGCAGTATTTT
CASSIETGVTTDTQYF
>TRBV27|NA|TRBJ1-1|NA
TGTGCCAGCAGCCCTAGGCCTTTAACTGAAGCTTTCTTT
CASSPRPLTEAFF
>TRBV5-1|NA|TRBJ1-1|NA
TGCGCCAGCAGCTTGGGAAGGGGCCACACTGAAGCTTTCTTT
CASSLGRGHTEAFF
>TRBV3-1/TRBV3-2|NA|TRBJ2-2|NA
TGTGCCAGCACCCCTAGAAGTGTAATGGGCACCGGGGAGCTGTTTTTT
CASTPRSVMGTGELFF
>TRBV27|NA|TRBJ2-5|TRBD2
TGTGCCAGCAGCTCCGGAGGGCGCGGGGGAGAGACCCAGTACTTC
CASSSGGRGGETQYF
>TRBV3-1/TRBV3-2|NA|TRBJ1-2|TRBD1
TGTGCCAGCAGCCAAGGGACAGGGGGTTATGGCTACACCTTC
CASSQGTGGYGYTF
>TRBV25-1|NA|TRBJ1-1|TRBD1
TGTGCCAGCAGTGAATATGACAGGGTAGAGACTGAAGCTTTCTTT
CASSEYDRVETEAFF
>TRBV3-1/TRBV3-2|once|TRBJ2-1|TRBD2
TGTGCCAGCAGCCACTTCCTAGCGGGAGGCTACAATGAGCAGTTCTTC
CASSHFLAGGYNEQFF
>TRBV5-1|NA|TRBJ1-1|TRBD1
TGCGCCAGCAGCACCTGGACAGGGGGCGTCACTGAAGCTTTCTTT
CASSTWTGGVTEAFF
>TRBV5-1|NA|TRBJ2-4|NA
TGCGCCAGCAGCCCGACTTCCGGAGCCAAAAACATTCAGTACTTC
CASSPTSGAKNIQYF
>TRBV19|NA|TRBJ1-2|NA
TGTGCCAGTAGTATAGGTCGGACAAGCTTTTATGGCTACACCTTC
CASSIGRTSFYGYTF
>TRBV30|NA|TRBJ1-1|NA
TGTGCCTGGAAGCCCATGAACACTGAAGCTTTCTTT
CAWKPMNTEAFF
>TRBV2|NA|TRBJ1-2|TRBD1
TGTGCCAGCAAGGGACAGGGGCTTGATGGCTACACCTTC
CASKGQGLDGYTF
>TRBV27|NA|TRBJ2-3|TRBD1
TGTGCCAGCAGTTCCGGACAGGTAACAGATACGCAGTATTTT
CASSSGQVTDTQYF
>TRBV3-1/TRBV3-2|NA|TRBJ2-4|TRBD2
TGTGCCAGCAGCCTCAGCCTAGCGGGGGTTAACATTCAGTACTTC
CASSLSLAGVNIQYF
>TRBV5-1|NA|TRBJ1-4|NA
TGCGCCAGCAGCTTGGGGAGTGAAAAACTGTTTTTT
CASSLGSEKLFF
>TRBV19|NA|TRBJ2-1|NA
TGTGCCAGTACACTAGACTATGAGCAGTTCTTC
CASTLDYEQFF
>TRBV21-1|NA|TRBJ2-2|NA
TGTGCCAGCAGCCCAAAGAGCGGACTACGGGCCGGGGAGCTGTTTTTT
CASSPKSGLRAGELFF
>TRBV28|once|TRBJ1-5|NA
TGTGCCAGCAGTTTGACAGATCAGCCCCAGCATTTT
CASSLTDQPQHF
>TRBV7-9|NA|TRBJ1-1|TRBD1
TGTGCCAGCAGCCCCGGACAGGGGGCTGCCACTGAAGCTTTCTTT
CASSPGQGAATEAFF
>TRBV24-1|NA|TRBJ2-3|TRBD2
TGTGCCACCAGTGACCCCGGGACTAGCGACGCAGATACGCAGTATTTT
CATSDPGTSDADTQYF
>TRBV6-1|few|TRBJ1-5|TRBD1
TGTGCCAGCAGTGATTACAGGGGGCTCGGTCAGCCCCAGCATTTT
CASSDYRGLGQPQHF
>TRBV10-3|few|TRBJ1-5|TRBD1
TGTGCCATCAGGGGGGACAGGGATCAGCCCCAGCATTTT
CAIRGDRDQPQHF
>TRBV18|NA|TRBJ1-1|TRBD1
TGTGCCAGCTCACCACCGGGGGACAGGGCAGCTTTCTTT
CASSPPGDRAAFF
>TRBV5-4|NA|TRBJ1-2|NA
TGTGCCAGCAGGTCTGCCCTCGGGGGCTATGGCTACACCTTC
CASRSALGGYGYTF
>TRBV7-9|few|TRBJ1-4|NA
TGTGCCAGCAGCTTAGTTGGGGGCACAAATGAAAAACTGTTTTTT
CASSLVGGTNEKLFF
>TRBV3-1/TRBV3-2|NA|TRBJ2-7|TRBD1
TGTGCCAGCAGCCTAGCCCCCGGGACAGTCTACGAGCAGTACTTC
CASSLAPGTVYEQYF
>TRBV6-1|NA|TRBJ1-3|NA
TGTGCCAGCAGTGAAGCGCAAGGCACGCGGAGCTCTGGAAACACCATATATTTT
CASSEAQGTRSSGNTIYF
>TRBV6-1|NA|TRBJ2-1|NA
TGTGCCAGCATTTCTTACAATGAGCAGTTCTTC
CASISYNEQFF
>TRBV6-5|NA|TRBJ2-1|NA
TGTGCCAGCGGCGGGCGGTTCTACAATGAGCAGTTCTTC
CASGGRFYNEQFF